This T cell receptor (beta chain) was sequenced in a study of vaccination effects on CD4 cells after COVID-19. Study summary: Samples collected post-vaccine were obtained a median of 72 days after the second dose.

Expansion with viral peptide pools was applied to antigen-specific CD4+ T cells by the ViraFEST assay prior to sequencing. Culturing for more than 9 days preceded CD4+ T cell isolation. Participants were vaccinated with two doses of either the BNT162b2 or mRNA-1273 vaccine. Replacing half the medium with IL-2 medium was done on days 3 and 7. This clone was counted only a few times. The antigen is undetermined. Whole-study findings and limits: In healthy vaccinees, only 1 of 255 vaccine-induced clones cross-reacted with common cold coronaviruses. Clones from infection and from vaccination both contracted markedly late after vaccination.

This table comes from immunoSEQ multiplex PCR, and its TCRdb copy is limited to in-frame clones, with some not included. The top ten hold approximately 1% of the sample, which has around 81,000 clones, over 75% seen once. This CDR3 contains 13 residues. Germline-derived CDR1 and CDR2 are GTSNPN and SVGIG (reference sequence). V was pared by 4 bases and J by 0 bases, with 7 bases between. This clonotype was sampled from a human donor who received a COVID-19 vaccine. Sequences were derived from CD4+ T cells from PBMCs cultured with HCoV-OC43 spike peptides, sampled after COVID-19 vaccination. Subset in this sample: HCoV-OC43 spike overlapping peptide pool stimulation. The rearrangement joins TRBV30 to TRBJ2-4; D is possibly TRBD1 or TRBD2 (5 bases each). CDR3 in DNA: TGTGCCTGGACTGGGGGAGCCAAAAACATTCAGTACTTC. It encodes CAWTGGAKNIQYF. Full variable domain (remainder filled in from reference TRBV30 and TRBJ2-4): SQTIHQWPATLVQPVGSPLSLECTVEGTSNPNLYWYRQAAGRGLQLLFYSVGIGQISSEVPQNLSASRPQDRQFILSSKKLLLSDSGFYLCAWTGGAKNIQYFGAGTRLSVL.